This T cell receptor (beta chain) was sequenced in a study of cytomegalovirus exposure and HLA in healthy donors. Study results and caveats: In the 95 to 150 validation repertoires, a later analysis found that first-cohort TCR clusters tended to co-occur. In vitro testing confirmed a few CMV-associated chains as specific for CMV antigens. Altogether, 164 TCR beta chains were recorded as cytomegalovirus-associated.

TCRdb's table, derived via immunoSEQ multiplex PCR, lists solely in-frame clones and lacks some. In the table there are 150,000 to 200,000 clones, roughly 88% of which are singletons. As for this clone: Its specificity is not known.

The germline gives CDR1 SGHVS, CDR2 FNYEAQ. The CDR3 is 16 amino acids. V was pared by 1 base and J by 1 base, with 11 bases between. The sequencing sample was made of PBMCs. This sequence originates from a woman in her late teens or twenties in good health and CMV-seronegative. This chain connects TRBV7-6 to TRBJ1-5, with D perhaps matching TRBD1 (6 bases). CDR3 amino acids: CASSLGNTGSNQPQHF. In DNA, the CDR3 is TGTGCCAGCAGCTTAGGAAATACAGGGAGCAATCAGCCCCAGCATTTT.